This T cell receptor (beta chain) was observed in a study of tumor and adjacent non-tumor tissue in lung cancer. In the study overall: Histology: 12 adenocarcinoma, a couple of squamous cell carcinoma, 1 small cell lung cancer.

The CDR3 sequence is 15 residues long. CDR1 and CDR2 from the germline V gene are SQVTM and ANQGSEA. Details on this clonotype: The antigen is unknown. Relative to the germline gene, one junction end is altered; a read error may explain this.

No cell sorting was done before RNA was extracted from the tissue. More than 3 cm separated this lung sample from the edge of the tumor. Whole-study findings and limits: Tumor repertoires had a smaller top 100 clone share than normal lung. Tumor tissue had significantly higher TCR diversity than normal lung. Shorter survival was associated with higher TCR diversity in tumors.

A modified ARM-PCR protocol with three rounds of nested PCR amplified TCRbeta. TCRdb passed the multiplex PCR reads through MiXCR, listing each CDR3 protein once. The sample consists of 60,000 to 85,000 distinct CDR3 sequences, 76% of them appearing once. The TCR sequence derives from a man between 60 and 75 years old with non-small cell lung cancer. The specimen was distant non-tumor lung tissue. This sequence joins TRBV29-1 and TRBJ2-1; 8 bases match TRBD1. The CDR3 protein is CSADTTGAIYNEQFF. CDR3 DNA: TGCAGCGCAGACACGACAGGGGCTATCTACAATGAACAGTTCTTC.